A single sample gave rise to the 12 T cell receptor beta chains below, sequenced in a study of blood T cell repertoires in COVID-19. The data were produced by immunoSEQ multiplex PCR, yet TCRdb's version contains in-frame clones alone and is incomplete. In the table there are around 160,000 clones, roughly 90% of which are singletons. Sequenced sample: peripheral blood. The origin of the receptors is a human donor in a cohort sampled during active COVID-19.

J is TRBJ1-1 and V is TRBV19; D possibly corresponds to TRBD1 (6 bases). Germline CDR1 is LNHDA and CDR2 is SQIVND (reference sequence). The CDR3 is 14 amino acids. Between the trimmed V and J ends, which lost 5 bases and 4 bases, there was a span of 14 bases. CDR3 region: CASSPGVGGTEAFF. In nucleotides, the CDR3 is TGTGCCAGTAGTCCCGGGGTAGGGGGCACTGAAGCTTTCTTT.

As regards this clone: The sample carries other DNA sequences with the same CDR3. The CDR3 sequence: CSVQGGETQYF. DNA of the CDR3: TGCAGTGTCCAGGGTGGGGAGACCCAGTACTTC. The chain is built from TRBV20-1 and TRBJ2-5, with a weak D call TRBD1 (5 bases). The germline CDR1 and CDR2 sequences are DFQATT and SNEGSKA (reference sequence). Trimming cost V 7 bases and J 5 bases, with 11 bases left between them. This CDR3 contains 11 residues.

The chain joins TRBV7-6 to TRBJ2-5; unclear D gene. Germline assignment: CDR1 SGHVS and CDR2 FNYEAQ. V was trimmed by 0 bases and J by 5 bases, leaving 13 bases between them. This CDR3 has 15 residues. CDR3 sequence reads: CASSLARSPPETQYF. The DNA for the CDR3 is TGTGCCAGCAGCTTAGCGAGGAGTCCTCCGGAGACCCAGTACTTC.

V is TRBV2 and J is TRBJ1-3, with D perhaps matching TRBD1 (5 bases). CDR1 and CDR2 (germline): SNHLY, FYNNEI. V was pared by 7 bases and J by 0 bases, with 13 bases between. The CDR3 length is 15 residues. The CDR3 nucleotides read TGTGCCAGCACTAGTGAACAGGTCTCTGGAAACACCATATATTTT. Translating it yields CASTSEQVSGNTIYF.

The gene calls are TRBV10-1 and TRBJ2-7, with D unresolved. V gave up 6 bases and J gave up 2 bases, with 8 bases separating them. Looked up from germline, CDR1 is WNHNN and CDR2 is SYGVQD (reference sequence). The CDR3 runs 12 residues. The CDR3 loop reads CASRRFTYEQYF. The DNA for the CDR3 is TGCGCCAGCAGGCGATTTACCTACGAGCAGTACTTC.

The sample holds one count of this clone. J is TRBJ2-3 and V is TRBV7-5; the listed D gene, TRBD2, was not tested against the DNA. TRBV7-5 is termed a pseudogene. This CDR3 has 15 residues. In DNA form, the CDR3 reads TGTGCCAGAAGCTTCACTAGCGGGGGCCCAGATACGCAGTATTTT. Protein: CARSFTSGGPDTQYF.

The chain has TRBV6-5 and TRBJ1-2; D unresolved. V was clipped by 6 bases and J by 9 bases, with 14 bases between them. The V gene's germline CDR1 is MNHEY and CDR2 SVGAGI. This CDR3 has 12 amino acids. The CDR3 nucleotides read TGTGCCAGCAGCCGAGGATCGAATAGCTACACCTTC. It translates to CASSRGSNSYTF.

The chain joins TRBV7-2 to TRBJ2-7; TRBD1 aligns across 7 bases. This CDR3 is built from 15 residues. Trimming at V came to 2 bases and at J to 2 bases, leaving 6 bases not matched to a gene. Germline loops: CDR1 SGHTA, CDR2 FQGNSA. The CDR3 DNA reads TGTGCCAGCAGCTTATGGGCAGGGGGTACCTACGAGCAGTACTTC. Residues: CASSLWAGGTYEQYF.

The gene calls are TRBV9 and TRBJ2-7, with D possibly matching TRBD1 (6 bases). The germline V gene encodes CDR1 SGDLS and CDR2 YYNGEE. Trimming took 1 base from V and 6 from J, leaving 20 bases between them. The CDR3 extends over 16 amino acids. DNA of the CDR3: TGTGCCAGCAGCGTAAGCTGGGGGCTGGGGCAGCCCGAGCAGTACTTC. Translated: CASSVSWGLGQPEQYF.

This clone was found a few times. Other DNA sequences in the same sample also yield this CDR3. V and J are TRBV19 and TRBJ2-1, with D perhaps TRBD2 (6 bases). The CDR3 consists of 15 residues. The germline V and J ends were trimmed by 6 bases and 0 bases, with 12 bases remaining between them. In germline, CDR1 is LNHDA, CDR2 SQIVND (reference sequence). The CDR3 sequence: CASRTSGPSYNEQFF. DNA of the CDR3: TGTGCCAGTAGGACCAGCGGGCCCTCCTACAATGAGCAGTTCTTC. The full variable domain, completed using reference TRBV19 and TRBJ2-1, is DGGITQSPKYLFRKEGQNVTLSCEQNLNHDAMYWYRQDPGQGLRLIYYSQIVNDFQKGDIAEGYSVSREKKESFPLTVTSAQKNPTAFYLCASRTSGPSYNEQFFGPGTRLTVL.

The chain links TRBV6-2 or TRBV6-3 to TRBJ2-1, with 13 bases lining up with TRBD2. The CDR3 has 18 residues. V was pared by 4 bases and J by 0 bases, with 6 bases of the junction left unmatched. Germline lookup yields CDR1 MNHEY and CDR2 SVGEGT. The CDR3 region is CASSSRTSGSLSYNEQFF. For the CDR3, the DNA is TGTGCCAGCAGTTCCAGGACTAGCGGGAGCCTCTCCTACAATGAGCAGTTCTTC.

This chain links TRBV4-3 with TRBJ1-1; D not certain. Trimming cost V 2 bases and J 3 bases, with 13 bases left between them. This CDR3 is 15 amino acids long. Germline values: CDR1 LGHNA, CDR2 YSLEER. In nucleotides, the CDR3 is TGCGCCAGCAGCCAACTAGCTGTCCCGGACACTGAAGCTTTCTTT. It yields the protein CASSQLAVPDTEAFF.